These T cell receptor beta chains were read from a single sample in a study of T cells in Graves' hyperthyroidism and ophthalmopathy. Each CDR3 protein gets one entry after TCRdb re-called the multiplex PCR reads with MiXCR. Among a few hundred thousand distinct CDR3 sequences listed, more than 14% were seen once. The sample taken for sequencing was blood. Receptors originate from a woman under 40 with Graves' ophthalmopathy. The CDR3 runs from the conserved cysteine through the conserved F or W. Each record gives: V gene, J gene, D gene, clone size, CDR3 protein, CDR3 DNA. A D gene is named only where the DNA matches it firmly. Some rows have no size entry. The others give once, few or many, or a class for an expanded clone.

TRBV18	TRBJ1-1	-	many	CASSRGQLIPEAFF	TGTGCCAGCTCCCGAGGACAGCTTATCCCTGAAGCTTTCTTT
TRBV13	TRBJ2-3	-	many	CASSRRRLHTQYF	TGTGCCAGCAGCCGGAGACGTCTCCATACGCAGTATTTT
TRBV10-3	TRBJ2-7	-	few	CATRRDISGEQYF	TGTGCCACCCGTCGGGACATTAGTGGGGAGCAGTACTTC
TRBV12-3/TRBV12-4	TRBJ2-7	TRBD1	many	CASSPGTVHYEQYF	TGTGCCAGCAGTCCCGGGACAGTTCACTACGAGCAGTACTTC
TRBV5-1	TRBJ2-1	TRBD2	many	CASSLGGLAGGLGSYNEQFF	TGCGCCAGCAGCTTGGGGGGACTAGCGGGGGGACTGGGCTCCTACAATGAGCAGTTCTTC
TRBV4-1	TRBJ2-7	TRBD1	-	CAGSQVVWWWQGALIPYEQYF	TGCGCCGGCAGCCAAGTTGTTTGGTGGTGGCAGGGGGCGTTAATCCCTTACGAGCAGTACTTC
TRBV3-1	TRBJ2-7	TRBD2	many	CASSPTSGGRYEQYF	TGTGCCAGCAGCCCTACTAGCGGGGGGCGCTACGAGCAGTACTTC
TRBV20-1	TRBJ2-3	-	many	CSARPGTFGTDTQYF	TGCAGTGCTAGACCAGGGACTTTTGGCACAGATACGCAGTATTTT
TRBV20-1	TRBJ2-7	-	many	CSATPHTPYEQYF	TGCAGTGCTACCCCTCATACCCCCTACGAGCAGTACTTC
TRBV2	TRBJ2-7	-	few	CASLPGGFYEQYF	TGTGCCAGCCTCCCCGGAGGTTTCTACGAGCAGTACTTC
TRBV10-1	TRBJ2-7	-	-	CASSHRGPYDEQYF	TGCGCCAGCAGTCACCGGGGACCTTATGACGAGCAGTACTTC
TRBV12-3/TRBV12-4	TRBJ1-2	TRBD1	-	CASTQGTGRRGYTF	TGTGCCAGCACCCAAGGGACAGGGAGACGCGGCTACACCTTC
TRBV3-1	TRBJ2-3	-	many	CASSQPGGTDTQYF	TGTGCCAGCAGCCAACCCGGGGGCACAGATACGCAGTATTTT
TRBV15	TRBJ2-7	-	many	CATSRDLRGDEQYF	TGTGCCACCAGCAGAGATTTGAGAGGGGATGAGCAGTACTTC
TRBV28	TRBJ1-5	-	many	CASSAGQPQHF	TGTGCCAGCAGTGCAGGGCAGCCCCAGCATTTT
TRBV3-1	TRBJ1-5	-	many	CASSQDPAALSPQHF	TGTGCCAGCAGCCAAGATCCGGCGGCTCTAAGTCCCCAGCATTTT
TRBV20-1	TRBJ2-7	TRBD1	many	CSARTGEFDEQYF	TGCAGTGCTCGGACAGGGGAGTTCGACGAGCAGTACTTC
TRBV20-1	TRBJ2-5	TRBD2	few	CSASRLAGGQETQYF	TGCAGTGCTAGCCGTCTAGCGGGGGGGCAGGAGACCCAGTACTTC
TRBV20-1	TRBJ1-4	-	few	CSAPNAGGNEKLFF	TGCAGTGCTCCCAATGCGGGGGGGAATGAAAAACTGTTTTTT
TRBV20-1	TRBJ2-7	-	-	CSASAGSYEQYF	TGCAGTGCTAGCGCGGGGTCCTACGAGCAGTACTTC
TRBV5-1	TRBJ2-6	-	many	CASSLFGTAGDSGANVLTF	TGCGCCAGCAGCTTGTTTGGGACAGCGGGGGATTCTGGGGCCAACGTCCTGACTTTC
TRBV7-2	TRBJ1-2	-	few	CASSLAEIDLNYGYTF	TGTGCCAGCAGCTTAGCGGAAATAGACTTGAACTATGGCTACACCTTC
TRBV7-2	TRBJ2-6	TRBD1	few	CASSPEGTALGANVLTF	TGTGCCAGCAGCCCGGAAGGGACAGCACTTGGGGCCAACGTCCTGACTTTC
TRBV9	TRBJ2-3	TRBD2	-	CASSVGLASTDTQYF	TGTGCCAGCAGCGTAGGACTAGCGTCTACAGATACGCAGTATTTT
TRBV2	TRBJ2-5	TRBD2	many	CASSERWLAGEETQYF	TGTGCCAGCAGTGAACGGTGGCTAGCGGGGGAAGAGACCCAGTACTTC
TRBV20-1	TRBJ2-2	TRBD1	few	CSASKPGTGAGELFF	TGCAGTGCTAGTAAGCCCGGGACAGGAGCCGGGGAGCTGTTTTTT
TRBV6-1	TRBJ2-5	TRBD2	many	CASSEWYSGGGETQYF	TGTGCCAGCAGTGAATGGTACAGCGGGGGGGGAGAGACCCAGTACTTC
TRBV28	TRBJ1-5	-	many	CASSLGRRGDQPQHF	TGTGCCAGCAGTTTAGGACGGAGAGGGGATCAGCCCCAGCATTTT
TRBV4-1	TRBJ1-2	TRBD1	-	CASSQEDRGFNGYTF	TGCGCCAGCAGCCAAGAAGACAGGGGTTTCAATGGCTACACCTTC
TRBV4-1	TRBJ1-4	-	few	CASSQYPAQTLEKLFF	TGCGCCAGCAGCCAATATCCGGCACAGACGTTGGAAAAACTGTTTTTT
TRBV5-8	TRBJ1-2	-	few	CASSPVPGPEYGYTF	TGTGCCAGCAGCCCGGTCCCAGGCCCCGAATATGGCTACACCTTC
TRBV11-2	TRBJ2-2	-	many	CASSSQRSRGNTGELFF	TGTGCCAGCAGCTCGCAAAGATCTAGAGGGAACACCGGGGAGCTGTTTTTT
TRBV5-8	TRBJ1-2	TRBD1	-	CASSFPRDRANNYGYTF	TGTGCCAGCAGCTTCCCACGGGACAGGGCAAATAACTATGGCTACACCTTC
TRBV7-6	TRBJ2-5	TRBD1	many	CASSLDRGLSLPGETQYF	TGTGCCAGCAGCTTAGACAGGGGGTTGTCACTGCCGGGAGAGACCCAGTACTTC
TRBV7-2	TRBJ2-7	-	-	CASSLAAGASSYEQYF	TGTGCCAGCAGCTTAGCGGCGGGGGCCAGCTCCTACGAGCAGTACTTC
TRBV7-9	TRBJ2-1	TRBD1	many	CASSWGQGSSNEQFF	TGTGCCAGCAGCTGGGGACAGGGGTCTTCCAATGAGCAGTTCTTC
TRBV18	TRBJ2-3	-	many	CASSPLIPSAGETDTQYF	TGTGCCAGCTCACCATTGATCCCGTCGGCGGGTGAAACAGATACGCAGTATTTT
TRBV28	TRBJ2-4	TRBD2	many	CASSSSGGVAKNIQYF	TGTGCCAGCAGTTCTAGCGGGGGGGTAGCCAAAAACATTCAGTACTTC
TRBV30	TRBJ2-3	TRBD2	many	CAWTGGGNLNTQYF	TGTGCCTGGACGGGGGGGGGGAACTTAAATACGCAGTATTTT
TRBV5-6	TRBJ2-7	TRBD1	many	CASSRQGVTYEQYF	TGTGCCAGCAGCCGACAGGGTGTTACCTACGAGCAGTACTTC
TRBV5-1	TRBJ1-6	-	many	CASSLDPRGSPLHF	TGCGCCAGCAGCTTGGACCCAAGGGGTTCACCCCTCCACTTT
TRBV19	TRBJ1-6	-	few	CASSIYREQLHF	TGTGCCAGTAGTATCTACCGAGAACAGCTCCACTTT
TRBV20-1	TRBJ1-4	TRBD1	few	CSAKTGASTNEKLFF	TGCAGTGCAAAGACAGGGGCCTCAACTAATGAAAAACTGTTTTTT
TRBV6-1	TRBJ2-7	-	few	CASSEALGHLYEQYF	TGTGCCAGCAGTGAAGCGCTTGGACACCTCTACGAGCAGTACTTC
TRBV20-1	TRBJ1-5	-	many	CSARDASNQPQHF	TGCAGTGCGAGGGACGCTAGCAATCAGCCCCAGCATTTT
TRBV3-1	TRBJ1-2	TRBD1	many	CASSDPQGDGYTF	TGTGCCAGCAGTGATCCACAGGGGGATGGCTACACCTTC
TRBV2	TRBJ1-1	-	many	CASNRLETEAFF	TGTGCCAGCAATAGACTCGAGACTGAAGCTTTCTTT
TRBV30	TRBJ1-4	TRBD1	many	CAWRPRGGIGEKLFF	TGTGCCTGGCGCCCCAGGGGGGGGATAGGTGAAAAACTGTTTTTT